This T cell receptor beta chain appears in the sequencing data of a study of blood T cell repertoires in COVID-19. All enrollees were about 18 to 89 years old and from about 25 US areas. Donors were grouped by their self-reported clinical history. This CDR3 contains 13 residues. Germline V gene lookup returns CDR1 MNHEY and CDR2 SVGAGI. Trimming took off 7 bases at V and 0 bases at J, with 10 bases between the two ends. Profiled with immunoSEQ multiplex PCR; TCRdb holds only in-frame clones, not every one. The sample comprises around 300,000 clones, 88% of which are singletons, and over 4.5% rests with the top ten.

The material sequenced was PBMCs or T cells enriched from blood (not recorded which). V gene TRBV6-5 combines with J gene TRBJ2-7; maybe TRBD2 (6 bases). This receptor was identified in a man aged 25-45 years who had recovered from COVID-19. As DNA, the CDR3 is TGTGCCAGCACGGGAGCCTCCTCCTACGAGCAGTACTTC. It yields the protein CASTGASSYEQYF.